This entry lists 14 T cell receptor beta chains sequenced from one sample in a study of molecular identifiers for immune sequencing clone quantification. TCRdb processed the PCR reads anew with MiXCR; each CDR3 protein has one entry. The sample carries some 580,000 distinct CDR3 sequences, 25% recorded once. Sequencing input: naive CD8+ T cells from blood, with Jurkat cell RNA spiked in. Subset described: FACS-sorted CD8+CD4-CCR7+CD45RA+ naive T cells. The receptors originated from a human donor in good health. Some libraries in this study had Jurkat cell RNA spiked in.

In its sample, this clonotype was seen many times. The CDR3 protein is CASSPRTETETQYF. The DNA of the CDR3 is TGTGCCAGCAGTCCGCGGACTGAAACGGAGACCCAGTACTTC. The chain combines TRBV12-3 or TRBV12-4 with TRBJ2-5, with a possible D match to TRBD2 (5 bases). The CDR3 is 14 amino acids. V lost 5 bases and J lost 5, with 15 bases in between.

This clonotype has a count of ten or more. The CDR3 DNA reads TGTGCCAGCAGCTTGCGGGGGGGTGTAACAGATACGCAGTATTTT. It specifies CASSLRGGVTDTQYF. This chain joins TRBV7-2 and TRBJ2-3, with 9 positions matching TRBD2. The trim removed 3 bases at V and 3 bases at J, leaving 4 bases unmatched. Germline CDR1 reads SGHTA; CDR2 reads FQGNSA. The CDR3 consists of 15 residues.

Ten or more counts support this clonotype. The J gene is TRBJ1-1, the V gene TRBV9; 10 positions match TRBD1. Germline V CDR1 and CDR2: SGDLS, YYNGEE. V gave up 3 bases and J gave up 2 bases; unmatched junction bases: 4. CDR3 size: 15 residues. CDR3 region: CASSGDRGENTEAFF. DNA for the CDR3: TGTGCCAGCAGCGGGGACAGGGGCGAAAACACTGAAGCTTTCTTT.

To note about this clonotype: In this CDR3 the conserved last residue, phenylalanine or tryptophan, is missing, so a read error is likely. The chain recombines TRBV7-6 with TRBJ2-2; 9 positions agree with TRBD1. CDR1 is SGHVS, CDR2 FNYEAQ, per germline. This CDR3 has 16 residues. After removal of 5 bases from V and 3 bases from J, the junction contained 7 bases not matched to a gene. The CDR3 bases are TGTGCCAGCAGCAGGGGGACAGGGCCCGACACCGGGGAGCTGTTTGTT. Translation gives CASSRGTGPDTGELFV.

This clonotype was seen at least ten times. The chain uses TRBV3-1 and TRBJ2-7; D gene uncertain. CDR1 and CDR2 from the germline V gene are LGHDT and YNNKEL (reference sequence). V was trimmed by 0 bases and J by 0 bases, leaving 9 bases between them. The CDR3 has 15 residues. The CDR3 spells CASSQEAADSYEQYF. The DNA of the CDR3 is TGTGCCAGCAGCCAAGAGGCGGCAGACTCCTACGAGCAGTACTTC.

The chain is built from TRBV7-6 and TRBJ1-5; TRBD1 is a possible D gene (5 bases). V lost 5 bases and J lost 4, with 15 bases in between. CDR3 length equals 15 residues. The V gene's germline CDR1 is SGHVS and CDR2 FNYEAQ. The DNA for the CDR3 is TGTGCCAGCAGCCCAGGGCGGGGGGGAAATCAGCCCCAGCATTTT. Its translation is CASSPGRGGNQPQHF.

For this clonotype: The conserved final phenylalanine or tryptophan is absent from the CDR3, which likely points to a read error. J is TRBJ1-1 and V is TRBV6-2 or TRBV6-3; D is undetermined. V gave up 0 bases and J gave up 2 bases, with 1 base separating them. This CDR3 is built from 12 residues. Germline loops: CDR1 MNHEY, CDR2 SVGEGT. The CDR3 bases are TGTGCCAGCAGTTACTCTAACACTGAAGCTTTCCTT. Its translation: CASSYSNTEAFL.

To note about this clonotype: A read error may account for a junction end that differs from germline. The rearrangement uses TRBV12-3 or TRBV12-4 and TRBJ2-5; 8 positions agree with TRBD2. The CDR3 extends over 17 amino acids. This CDR3 reads CASSPPAGGHYQETKYF. The CDR3 DNA sequence: TGTGCCAGCAGTCCGCCCGCGGGGGGACACTACCAAGAGACCAAGTACTTC.

This clonotype came up many times. V is TRBV29-1 and J is TRBJ1-3; 7 bases map to TRBD1. Germline assignment: CDR1 SQVTM and CDR2 ANQGSEA. This CDR3 is 14 amino acids long. With 3 bases clipped from V and 4 bases from J, the junction kept 6 bases outside the gene matches. The CDR3 here is CSVDQTGDGNTIYF. The CDR3 DNA sequence: TGCAGCGTTGATCAAACAGGGGACGGAAACACCATATATTTT.

This clonotype has only a few counts. The rearrangement joins TRBV4-2 to TRBJ2-7; 8 bases are a match to TRBD1. In germline, CDR1 is LGHNA, CDR2 YNFKEQ. V lost 0 bases and J lost 3; bases outside the gene matches: 13. The CDR3 contains 18 residues. This chain's CDR3 is CASSQDQGAQIIFYEQYF. The DNA of the CDR3 is TGTGCCAGCAGCCAAGATCAGGGGGCGCAAATAATCTTCTACGAGCAGTACTTC.

This clonotype was recorded at least ten times. The chain recombines TRBV13 with TRBJ1-6, with TRBD1 identical over 7 bases. The germline V gene encodes CDR1 PRHDT and CDR2 FYEKMQ (reference sequence). V was pared by 5 bases and J by 5 bases, with 3 bases of the junction left unmatched. This CDR3 comprises 14 residues. The CDR3 region is CASSPTGNNSPLHF. The CDR3, as DNA: TGTGCCAGCAGCCCGACAGGGAATAATTCACCCCTCCACTTT.

This clonotype was seen many times. The chain combines TRBV20-1 with TRBJ2-1; 11 bases match TRBD2. Germline trimming cut 3 bases from V and 3 bases from J; bases unmatched to any gene: 7. There are 16 residues in the CDR3. Per germline, CDR1 DFQATT and CDR2 SNEGSKA (reference sequence). CDR3 residues: CSASAPGLAVYNEQFF. The CDR3 DNA is TGCAGTGCTAGTGCACCGGGACTAGCGGTCTACAATGAGCAGTTCTTC.

With respect to this clonotype: A much larger clone sits a single nucleotide away, making a read error possible. The chain links TRBV27 to TRBJ1-4; D remains ambiguous. CDR3 length: 16 amino acids. Germline loops: CDR1 MNHEY, CDR2 SMNVEV (reference sequence). The CDR3 DNA reads TGTGCCAGCAGTCCCGAGACTCCGGCAACTAATGAAAAACTGCTTTTT. This gives the protein CASSPETPATNEKLLF.

This clonotype was seen repeatedly, ten times or more. J is TRBJ2-7 and V is TRBV7-2; maybe TRBD1 (6 bases). The germline V gene has CDR1 SGHTA and CDR2 FQGNSA. V was shortened by 5 bases and J by 4 bases, with 12 bases between the two germline ends. The CDR3 length is 13 residues. The CDR3 sequence: CASSTDRAYEQYF. CDR3 DNA: TGTGCCAGCAGCACGGACAGAGCTTACGAGCAGTACTTC.